This is a list of T cell receptor beta chains from one sample in a study of response to subunit inactivated influenza vaccine. TCRdb re-derived calls from the RT-PCR reads in MiXCR, one entry per CDR3 protein. This table holds 500,000 to 750,000 distinct CDR3 sequences, less than 15% found once. The source was PBMCs from blood, collected approximately 12 days after vaccination. Every receptor here comes from a man aged 50 or older who received an inactivated influenza vaccine. The CDR3 runs from the conserved cysteine through the conserved F or W. The order of the fields is J gene, V gene, CDR3 length, clone size, D gene, CDR3 DNA, CDR3 protein. D genes are given only for firm matches. The listing skips clone size in some rows; elsewhere it reads once, few, many or a size class.

J gene: TRBJ1-1; V gene: TRBV6-1; CDR3 length: 14; clone size: NA; D gene: TRBD1; CDR3 DNA: TGTGCCAGCAAAGGACAGGGGGAAATCACTGAAGCTTTCTTT; CDR3 protein: CASKGQGEITEAFF
J gene: TRBJ2-7; V gene: TRBV12-3/TRBV12-4; CDR3 length: 14; clone size: many; D gene: TRBD1; CDR3 DNA: TGTGCCAGCAGTTTGGGACAGGGGGTCGCCGAGCAGTACTTC; CDR3 protein: CASSLGQGVAEQYF
J gene: TRBJ2-2; V gene: TRBV7-2; CDR3 length: 13; clone size: many; D gene: NA; CDR3 DNA: TGTGCCAGCAGTTCGACAGACACCGGGGAGCTGTTTTTT; CDR3 protein: CASSSTDTGELFF
J gene: TRBJ2-3; V gene: TRBV7-8; CDR3 length: 16; clone size: few; D gene: NA; CDR3 DNA: TGTGCCAGCAGCTTAGGGATGAAGGTTAGCACAGATACGCAGTATTTT; CDR3 protein: CASSLGMKVSTDTQYF
J gene: TRBJ2-7; V gene: TRBV7-2; CDR3 length: 12; clone size: few; D gene: TRBD2; CDR3 DNA: TGTGCCAGCACCACTAGCGGCTACGAGCAGTACTTC; CDR3 protein: CASTTSGYEQYF
J gene: TRBJ2-1; V gene: TRBV20-1; CDR3 length: 14; clone size: few; D gene: TRBD1; CDR3 DNA: TGCAGTGCTGCGCCGGGACAGCTCGGTAATGAGCAGTTCTTC; CDR3 protein: CSAAPGQLGNEQFF
J gene: TRBJ2-1; V gene: TRBV21-1; CDR3 length: 17; clone size: few; D gene: NA; CDR3 DNA: TGTGCCAGCAGCGAAGAGGTTCGGCCTAGCGGGAGTTGTGAGCAGTTCTTC; CDR3 protein: CASSEEVRPSGSCEQFF
J gene: TRBJ2-7; V gene: TRBV7-2; CDR3 length: 15; clone size: NA; D gene: TRBD2; CDR3 DNA: TGTGCCAGCAGCTTAGAGGGCGGGGGGGCCTTTGAGCAGTACTTC; CDR3 protein: CASSLEGGGAFEQYF
J gene: TRBJ2-3; V gene: TRBV6-5; CDR3 length: 15; clone size: NA; D gene: NA; CDR3 DNA: TGTGCCAGCAGTTACTATACAGGACGCACAGATACGCAGTATTTT; CDR3 protein: CASSYYTGRTDTQYF
J gene: TRBJ2-7; V gene: TRBV20-1; CDR3 length: 16; clone size: NA; D gene: TRBD2; CDR3 DNA: TGCAGTGCTAGGGGCACAGCGGGAGGGAGTCTTTACGAGCAGTACTTC; CDR3 protein: CSARGTAGGSLYEQYF
J gene: TRBJ2-2; V gene: TRBV24-1; CDR3 length: 14; clone size: NA; D gene: NA; CDR3 DNA: TGTGCCACCAGTGGCGGGCCGAACACCGGGGACCTGTTTTTT; CDR3 protein: CATSGGPNTGDLFF
J gene: TRBJ2-1; V gene: TRBV4-3; CDR3 length: 16; clone size: few; D gene: NA; CDR3 DNA: TGCGCCAGCAGCCAAGATCTTGAGCGGTCTCTCAATGAGCAGTTCTTC; CDR3 protein: CASSQDLERSLNEQFF
J gene: TRBJ2-7; V gene: TRBV5-1; CDR3 length: 15; clone size: many; D gene: NA; CDR3 DNA: TGCGCCAGCAGCTTGGGTGGACAGGAGGGCCGGGAGCAGTACTTC; CDR3 protein: CASSLGGQEGREQYF
J gene: TRBJ1-5; V gene: TRBV3-1; CDR3 length: 14; clone size: NA; D gene: NA; CDR3 DNA: TGTGCCAGCAGCCAATCCGACACCCATCAGCCCCAGCATTTT; CDR3 protein: CASSQSDTHQPQHF
J gene: TRBJ2-7; V gene: TRBV29-1; CDR3 length: 12; clone size: few; D gene: TRBD1; CDR3 DNA: TGCAGCGTTGCGGGACAGTCCTACGAGCAGTACTTC; CDR3 protein: CSVAGQSYEQYF
J gene: TRBJ2-1; V gene: TRBV29-1; CDR3 length: 11; clone size: many; D gene: NA; CDR3 DNA: TGCTACGGGTCCTACAACAATGAGCAGTTCTTC; CDR3 protein: CYGSYNNEQFF
J gene: TRBJ2-7; V gene: TRBV12-3/TRBV12-4; CDR3 length: 14; clone size: few; D gene: TRBD2; CDR3 DNA: TGTGCCAGCAGTCCCAGCGGGAGAGGCTACGAGCAGTACTTC; CDR3 protein: CASSPSGRGYEQYF
J gene: TRBJ2-7; V gene: TRBV7-2; CDR3 length: 17; clone size: NA; D gene: TRBD2; CDR3 DNA: TGTGCCAGCAGCCCCCGGGGGGGCGGGACAAAGCCCTACGAGCAGTACTTC; CDR3 protein: CASSPRGGGTKPYEQYF
J gene: TRBJ2-3; V gene: TRBV5-6; CDR3 length: 14; clone size: few; D gene: NA; CDR3 DNA: TGTGCCAGCAGCTTGGAGGGGTTCACAGATACGCAGTATTTT; CDR3 protein: CASSLEGFTDTQYF
J gene: TRBJ2-2; V gene: TRBV28; CDR3 length: 14; clone size: NA; D gene: NA; CDR3 DNA: TGTGCCAGCAGTTTACTCCCGACCACCGGGGAGCTGTTTTTT; CDR3 protein: CASSLLPTTGELFF
J gene: TRBJ2-5; V gene: TRBV5-1; CDR3 length: 16; clone size: NA; D gene: NA; CDR3 DNA: TGCGCCAGCAGCTTAGGAGTGGGTTTGGACCTAGAGACCCAGTACTTC; CDR3 protein: CASSLGVGLDLETQYF
J gene: TRBJ2-7; V gene: TRBV5-6; CDR3 length: 15; clone size: NA; D gene: NA; CDR3 DNA: TGTGCCAGCAGCCATAGACAGTTGGGCTCCTACGAGCAGTACTTC; CDR3 protein: CASSHRQLGSYEQYF
J gene: TRBJ1-1; V gene: TRBV6-2/TRBV6-3; CDR3 length: 16; clone size: NA; D gene: TRBD1; CDR3 DNA: TGTGCCAGCAGTTCCGGGACAGGGGGTTCGAGCACTGAAGCTTTCTTT; CDR3 protein: CASSSGTGGSSTEAFF
J gene: TRBJ2-5; V gene: TRBV12-3/TRBV12-4; CDR3 length: 13; clone size: many; D gene: TRBD1; CDR3 DNA: TGTGCCAGCAGTTCGGACAGGGTAGAGACCCAGTACTTC; CDR3 protein: CASSSDRVETQYF
J gene: TRBJ1-3; V gene: TRBV30; CDR3 length: 14; clone size: few; D gene: NA; CDR3 DNA: TGTGCCTGGAGTGTAGCAAGCTCTGGAAACACCATATATTTT; CDR3 protein: CAWSVASSGNTIYF
J gene: TRBJ2-7; V gene: TRBV29-1; CDR3 length: 15; clone size: few; D gene: NA; CDR3 DNA: TGCAGCGCCCAATACCCCAGGAGTGGGGCCTACGAGCAGTACTTC; CDR3 protein: CSAQYPRSGAYEQYF
J gene: TRBJ2-7; V gene: TRBV6-2/TRBV6-3; CDR3 length: 13; clone size: few; D gene: NA; CDR3 DNA: TGTGCCAGCAGTTACCACGAAGCCTACGAGCAGTACTTC; CDR3 protein: CASSYHEAYEQYF
J gene: TRBJ2-4; V gene: TRBV7-2; CDR3 length: 16; clone size: NA; D gene: NA; CDR3 DNA: TGTGCCAGCAGCTTTCCCTCCGGCGGAACCAAAAACATTCAGTACTTC; CDR3 protein: CASSFPSGGTKNIQYF
J gene: TRBJ2-7; V gene: TRBV28; CDR3 length: 12; clone size: few; D gene: NA; CDR3 DNA: TGTGCCAGCAGGGCGGGCTCCTACGAGCAGTACTTC; CDR3 protein: CASRAGSYEQYF
J gene: TRBJ1-2; V gene: TRBV18; CDR3 length: 14; clone size: NA; D gene: NA; CDR3 DNA: TGTGCCAGCTCAAACCAGTGGACGAAGTATGGCTACACCTTC; CDR3 protein: CASSNQWTKYGYTF
J gene: TRBJ2-5; V gene: TRBV7-2; CDR3 length: 14; clone size: NA; D gene: NA; CDR3 DNA: TGTGCCAGCAGCTCAGGGGTGGGGCCAACCTACCAGTACTTC; CDR3 protein: CASSSGVGPTYQYF
J gene: TRBJ2-7; V gene: TRBV20-1; CDR3 length: 14; clone size: NA; D gene: TRBD2; CDR3 DNA: TGCAGTGCTGTCGGACTAGCGGGAACTTACGAGCAGTACTTC; CDR3 protein: CSAVGLAGTYEQYF
J gene: TRBJ1-3; V gene: TRBV28; CDR3 length: 15; clone size: many; D gene: NA; CDR3 DNA: TGTGCCAGCAGTGCCGGACGTCTCTCTGGAAACACCATATATTTT; CDR3 protein: CASSAGRLSGNTIYF
J gene: TRBJ2-1; V gene: TRBV3-1; CDR3 length: 14; clone size: NA; D gene: NA; CDR3 DNA: TGTGCCAGCAGCCAAGCGGGAGTGAGGAATGAGCAGTTCTTC; CDR3 protein: CASSQAGVRNEQFF
J gene: TRBJ2-1; V gene: TRBV6-2/TRBV6-3; CDR3 length: 16; clone size: NA; D gene: TRBD2; CDR3 DNA: TGTGCCAGCAGCCCCCAACTAGCGGGAGGATACAATGAGCAGTTCTTC; CDR3 protein: CASSPQLAGGYNEQFF
J gene: TRBJ2-1; V gene: TRBV18; CDR3 length: 16; clone size: NA; D gene: TRBD1; CDR3 DNA: TGTGCCAGCTCACCTGCAGGGGGCTCATTCCCCAATGAGCAGTTCTTC; CDR3 protein: CASSPAGGSFPNEQFF
J gene: TRBJ2-5; V gene: TRBV3-1; CDR3 length: 13; clone size: NA; D gene: NA; CDR3 DNA: TGTGCCAGCAGCCAAGGCAGCAAAGAGACCCAGTACTTC; CDR3 protein: CASSQGSKETQYF
J gene: TRBJ1-3; V gene: TRBV7-9; CDR3 length: 17; clone size: NA; D gene: NA; CDR3 DNA: TGTGCCAGCAGCTTAGTCCCAGGGAGGGCTACTGGAAACACCATATATTTT; CDR3 protein: CASSLVPGRATGNTIYF
J gene: TRBJ2-4; V gene: TRBV6-2/TRBV6-3; CDR3 length: 19; clone size: NA; D gene: NA; CDR3 DNA: TGTGCCAGCAGCCCTCGTTCGGTGGCCGGTCCCTTAGCCAAAAACATTCAGTACTTC; CDR3 protein: CASSPRSVAGPLAKNIQYF
J gene: TRBJ1-1; V gene: TRBV5-6; CDR3 length: 15; clone size: once; D gene: NA; CDR3 DNA: TGTGCCAGCAGCTTGTCACGACGGCTTAACACTGAAGCTTTCTTT; CDR3 protein: CASSLSRRLNTEAFF
J gene: TRBJ2-3; V gene: TRBV5-1; CDR3 length: 14; clone size: NA; D gene: TRBD1; CDR3 DNA: TGCGCCAGCAGCCAAGGGGGCGGCACAGATACGCAGTATTTT; CDR3 protein: CASSQGGGTDTQYF
J gene: TRBJ2-1; V gene: TRBV29-1; CDR3 length: 12; clone size: NA; D gene: TRBD2; CDR3 DNA: TGCAGCTGTAGCGGGGGGTACAATGAGCAGTTCTTC; CDR3 protein: CSCSGGYNEQFF
J gene: TRBJ2-7; V gene: TRBV6-5; CDR3 length: 14; clone size: NA; D gene: NA; CDR3 DNA: TGTGCCAGCAGTTCAGGGGACAAGGCCTACGAGCAGTACTTC; CDR3 protein: CASSSGDKAYEQYF
J gene: TRBJ2-3; V gene: TRBV7-2; CDR3 length: 12; clone size: few; D gene: NA; CDR3 DNA: TGTGCCAGCAGCTCGAGTAGAAATACGCAGTATTTT; CDR3 protein: CASSSSRNTQYF
J gene: TRBJ2-5; V gene: TRBV9; CDR3 length: 16; clone size: NA; D gene: TRBD1; CDR3 DNA: TGTGCCAGCAGCGTTGGGACAGGGACTATCCAAGAGACCCAGTACTTC; CDR3 protein: CASSVGTGTIQETQYF
J gene: TRBJ2-5; V gene: TRBV2; CDR3 length: 16; clone size: NA; D gene: TRBD1; CDR3 DNA: TGTGCCAGCAGTGAAATCGGGACAGTTATCAAGAGAACCCAGTACTTC; CDR3 protein: CASSEIGTVIKRTQYF
J gene: TRBJ1-1; V gene: TRBV27; CDR3 length: 15; clone size: NA; D gene: NA; CDR3 DNA: TGTGCCAGCAGTTTTTCGGGGGGCCGGGGAACTGAAGCTTTCTTT; CDR3 protein: CASSFSGGRGTEAFF
J gene: TRBJ1-1; V gene: TRBV29-1; CDR3 length: 12; clone size: few; D gene: NA; CDR3 DNA: TGCAGCGACGATGGGGGGGGCGTTGAAGCTTTCTTT; CDR3 protein: CSDDGGGVEAFF
J gene: TRBJ2-7; V gene: TRBV29-1; CDR3 length: 14; clone size: few; D gene: NA; CDR3 DNA: TGCAGCGCCAAAATAGGGAACAGAATCTACGAGCAGTACTTC; CDR3 protein: CSAKIGNRIYEQYF
J gene: TRBJ1-5; V gene: TRBV28; CDR3 length: 14; clone size: NA; D gene: NA; CDR3 DNA: TGTGCCAGCAGTTTTGTGGATAGCAATCAGCCCCAGCATTTT; CDR3 protein: CASSFVDSNQPQHF
J gene: TRBJ1-1; V gene: TRBV20-1; CDR3 length: 14; clone size: NA; D gene: NA; CDR3 DNA: TGCAGTGCTAGTAAGGGACACCTGAACACTGAAGCTTTCTTT; CDR3 protein: CSASKGHLNTEAFF
J gene: TRBJ1-2; V gene: TRBV6-2/TRBV6-3; CDR3 length: 16; clone size: NA; D gene: NA; CDR3 DNA: TGTGCCAGCAGTTACTCCCGGGACCCCGGGCCATATGGCTACACCTTC; CDR3 protein: CASSYSRDPGPYGYTF
J gene: TRBJ1-1; V gene: TRBV6-5; CDR3 length: 13; clone size: NA; D gene: NA; CDR3 DNA: TGTGCCAGCAGTTCGACGGACCCCACTGAAGCTTTCTTT; CDR3 protein: CASSSTDPTEAFF
J gene: TRBJ2-5; V gene: TRBV5-1; CDR3 length: 15; clone size: NA; D gene: NA; CDR3 DNA: TGCGCCAGCAGCGAAGGGGGGACATTCCTGGAGACCCAGTACTTC; CDR3 protein: CASSEGGTFLETQYF
J gene: TRBJ2-2; V gene: TRBV6-1; CDR3 length: 14; clone size: few; D gene: TRBD1; CDR3 DNA: TGTGCCAGCAGAGCAGGGGGCCGGGGCGGGGAGCTGTTTTTT; CDR3 protein: CASRAGGRGGELFF
J gene: TRBJ1-2; V gene: TRBV4-3; CDR3 length: 14; clone size: NA; D gene: NA; CDR3 DNA: TGCGCCAGCAGCCAAGGAGGGGGGCGCTATGGCTACACCTTC; CDR3 protein: CASSQGGGRYGYTF